One sample yielded the 29 T cell receptor beta chains listed below, sequenced in a study of CD8+ T cells in alopecia areata. cDNA prepared by RNA extraction and subsequent reverse transcription served as the template for sequencing. Method: immunoSEQ multiplex PCR; TCRdb's copy keeps in-frame clones and lacks some. The sample holds approximately 100,000 clones, approximately 60% seen once. Sequenced sample: CD4+ T cells sorted from blood. The receptors shown here come from a human donor in good health.

The CDR3 DNA reads TGTGCCAGTAGAGAAGACAGGGAGACTGAAGCTTTCTTT. Protein product: CASREDRETEAFF. The chain uses TRBV19 and TRBJ1-1; 7 nucleotides align to TRBD1. Trimming took 6 bases from V and 5 from J; bases not matched to a gene: 6. The CDR3 is made up of 13 amino acids. CDR1 is LNHDA, CDR2 SQIVND, per germline (reference sequence).

This chain connects TRBV2 to TRBJ1-5; a weak D match, TRBD1 (5 bases). The CDR3 consists of 15 residues. V was trimmed by 6 bases and J by 0 bases, leaving 12 bases between them. Germline V gene sequence: CDR1 SNHLY, CDR2 FYNNEI. CDR3 DNA: TGTGCCAGCAGGGGCGGGGGACGTAGCAATCAGCCCCAGCATTTT. Translation: CASRGGGRSNQPQHF.

The rearrangement uses TRBV29-1 and TRBJ2-4; the match to TRBD2 covers 9 bases. V lost 5 bases to trimming and J lost 2 bases; unmatched junction nucleotides: 10. The CDR3 length is 16 residues. From germline, CDR1 is SQVTM and CDR2 ANQGSEA. CDR3 loop: CSVKHSSGGSKNIQYF. The CDR3 region has the DNA TGCAGCGTTAAGCATTCGAGCGGGGGGTCCAAAAACATTCAGTACTTC.

This clone was seen a few times. The chain recombines TRBV7-9 with TRBJ2-3; TRBD1 might be the D (6 bases). CDR1 is SEHNR and CDR2 is FQNEAQ in the germline V gene (reference sequence). V lost 9 bases to trimming and J lost 0 bases, with 10 bases between them. The CDR3 consists of 13 residues. The CDR3 DNA follows: TGTGCCAGTAGGACAGAAAGCACAGATACGCAGTATTTT. This codes for CASRTESTDTQYF.

This sequence joins TRBV9 and TRBJ1-2; no clear D. V was pared by 4 bases and J by 3 bases, with 19 bases between. CDR3 size: 16 residues. CDR1 is SGDLS, CDR2 YYNGEE, per germline. Here the CDR3 reads CASSRSGSGSYYGYTF. The DNA for the CDR3 is TGTGCCAGCAGCCGGTCCGGCTCGGGCAGTTACTATGGCTACACCTTC.

In its sample, this clone was seen once. The chain has TRBV2 and TRBJ2-5, with D maybe TRBD1 (7 bases). The CDR3 consists of 13 residues. V lost 7 bases and J 5 bases, leaving 14 bases between the germline ends. Germline V gives CDR1 SNHLY, CDR2 FYNNEI. The CDR3 spells CASKNRGGETQYF. In DNA form, the CDR3 reads TGTGCCAGCAAAAACAGGGGAGGTGAGACCCAGTACTTC.

This clone showed up just a few times. The rearrangement uses TRBV5-1 and TRBJ2-3; D is unclear. Between the trimmed V and J ends, which lost 0 bases and 4 bases, there was a span of 12 bases. Germline-derived CDR1 and CDR2 are SGHRS and YFSETQ. CDR3 length: 15 amino acids. The CDR3 reads CASSLGWVGADTQYF. CDR3 sequence (DNA): TGCGCCAGCAGCTTGGGCTGGGTGGGCGCAGATACGCAGTATTTT.

The V and J genes are TRBV5-6 and TRBJ1-5; 8 bases map to TRBD1. J gave up 7 bases and V 3 bases, and 9 bases lay outside the gene matches. Germline V gene sequence: CDR1 SGHDT, CDR2 YYEEEE. The CDR3 loop spans 15 amino acids. CDR3 nucleotides: TGTGCCAGCAGCTCGATTTCAGGGGGCCCCCAGCCCCAGCATTTT. Residues: CASSSISGGPQPQHF.

The chain has TRBV6-5 and TRBJ1-1; D not resolved. Trimming left V 7 bases short and J 6 bases short, with 18 bases between. Germline V lookup: CDR1 MNHEY, CDR2 SVGAGI. The CDR3 sequence is 14 residues long. CDR3 region: CASTPALSVPEAFF. For the CDR3, the DNA is TGTGCCAGCACCCCTGCTCTTTCCGTCCCTGAAGCTTTCTTT.

The chain recombines TRBV10-2 with TRBJ2-1; TRBD2 agrees at 10 bases. Unmatched junction bases numbered 5, after V lost 4 bases and J lost 5 bases. Germline CDR1 and CDR2: WSHSY and SAAADI. There are 15 residues in the CDR3. CDR3 in DNA: TGCGCCAGCAGTGGCCGGCTAGCGGGGGACAATGAGCAGTTCTTC. This gives the protein CASSGRLAGDNEQFF.

About this clone: Its ends do not fully match the called genes, so a read error is possible. The chain uses TRBV10-3 and TRBJ2-6, with D perhaps matching TRBD1 (6 bases). CDR1 and CDR2 (germline): ENHRY, SYGVKD. The length of the CDR3 is 17 residues. The CDR3 loop reads CASSRQGLNSGANVLTF. For the CDR3, the DNA is TGTGCCAGCAGTAGGCAGGGGCTAAATTCTGGGGCCAACGTCCTGACTTTC.

The J gene is TRBJ1-5, the V gene TRBV15; a weak D match, TRBD1 (5 bases). Germline V lookup: CDR1 LNHNV, CDR2 YYDKDF (reference sequence). The V and J ends lost 0 bases and 0 bases respectively, with 9 bases between them. The CDR3 runs 16 residues. This CDR3 reads CATSRDRGISNQPQHF. For the CDR3, the DNA is TGTGCCACCAGCAGAGATAGGGGCATTAGCAATCAGCCCCAGCATTTT.

The chain uses TRBV5-1 and TRBJ1-1; 8 bases agree with TRBD1. Germline CDR1 SGHRS, CDR2 YFSETQ. The ends lost 7 bases at V and 3 bases at J; junction bases unmatched: 14. There are 16 residues in the CDR3. CDR3 loop: CASRRRLGTGHTEAFF. In DNA, the CDR3 is TGCGCCAGCCGACGACGTCTAGGGACAGGCCACACTGAAGCTTTCTTT.

J is TRBJ2-1 and V is TRBV9; 9 bases fit TRBD1. CDR1 SGDLS and CDR2 YYNGEE come from the germline V gene. V gave up 2 bases and J gave up 7 bases; unmatched junction bases: 1. The CDR3 has 13 residues. The CDR3 loop is CASSVDRGNEQFF. CDR3 in DNA: TGTGCCAGCAGCGTCGACAGGGGGAATGAGCAGTTCTTC.

The rearrangement links TRBV29-1 to TRBJ1-1; D is unresolved. The ends were cut back, 3 bases at V and 0 bases at J, with 8 bases in the middle. Germline V CDR1 and CDR2: SQVTM, ANQGSEA. The CDR3 has 13 residues. The CDR3 sequence is CSVERPLNTEAFF. CDR3 coding DNA: TGCAGCGTTGAGCGACCCTTGAACACTGAAGCTTTCTTT. The whole variable domain, remainder taken from reference TRBV29-1 and TRBJ1-1, is SAVISQKPSRDICQRGTSLTIQCQVDSQVTMMFWYRQQPGQSLTLIATANQGSEATYESGFVIDKFPISRPNLTFSTLTVSNMSPEDSSIYLCSVERPLNTEAFFGQGTRLTVV.

This chain connects TRBV5-1 to TRBJ1-2; D remains ambiguous. Germline lookup yields CDR1 SGHRS and CDR2 YFSETQ. Trimming took off 1 base at V and 6 bases at J, with 10 bases between the two ends. CDR3 length: 13 residues. CDR3 sequence: CASSLSRVNGYTF. The CDR3 nucleotides are TGCGCCAGCAGCTTGTCTCGGGTTAATGGCTACACCTTC.

The J gene is TRBJ1-6, the V gene TRBV5-6; D is uncertain. Germline-derived CDR1 and CDR2 are SGHDT and YYEEEE. The CDR3 is 13 amino acids. Trimming took 0 bases from V and 10 from J, leaving 8 bases between them. The CDR3 nucleotides are TGTGCCAGCAGCTTGGCCAGCTCGTCACCCCTCCACTTT. The encoded protein is CASSLASSSPLHF. Full variable domain (missing parts from reference TRBV5-6 and TRBJ1-6): DAGVTQSPTHLIKTRGQQVTLRCSPKSGHDTVSWYQQALGQGPQFIFQYYEEEERQRGNFPDRFSGHQFPNYSSELNVNALLLGDSALYLCASSLASSSPLHFGNGTRLTVT.

V gene TRBV19 combines with J gene TRBJ1-2, with TRBD1 matching 7 bases. CDR3 length: 14 residues. Germline V gives CDR1 LNHDA, CDR2 SQIVND (reference sequence). V lost 7 bases to trimming and J lost 5 bases; unmatched junction nucleotides: 10. CDR3 sequence: CASKAGGLKYGYTF. CDR3 nucleotide sequence: TGTGCCAGTAAGGCAGGGGGGCTTAAATATGGCTACACCTTC.

The chain is built from TRBV6-6 and TRBJ2-7; tentative D call: TRBD1 (5 bases). Germline assignment: CDR1 MNHNY and CDR2 SVGAGI (reference sequence). The CDR3 extends over 12 amino acids. With 5 bases removed from V and 4 bases from J, the gap between germline ends came to 9 bases. The CDR3 protein is CASSLQGYEQYF. The CDR3 DNA reads as TGTGCCAGCAGTCTTCAGGGATACGAGCAGTACTTC.

V is TRBV29-1 and J is TRBJ2-3, with 7 positions matching TRBD1. This CDR3 has 14 residues. J lost 2 bases, V lost 7 bases, and 9 bases had no gene match. The V gene's germline CDR1 is SQVTM and CDR2 ANQGSEA. CDR3 in DNA: TGCAGCGGGAAGGGACAGCCTTTCACAGATACGCAGTATTTT. It specifies CSGKGQPFTDTQYF.

The chain joins TRBV7-2 to TRBJ2-6; D may match TRBD1 or TRBD2 (5 bases each). The CDR3 loop spans 15 amino acids. V was shortened by 2 bases and J by 4 bases, with 9 bases between the two germline ends. CDR1 and CDR2 from the germline V gene are SGHTA and FQGNSA. The CDR3 DNA is TGTGCCAGCAGCTTATGGGGGAGAGGGGCCAACGTCCTGACTTTC. Translating it yields CASSLWGRGANVLTF.

This clone was picked up a small number of times. The V call is TRBV4-1, the J call TRBJ1-2; 7 bases are a match to TRBD1. Germline V gene lookup returns CDR1 MGHRA and CDR2 YSYEKL. This CDR3 has 14 residues. The V and J ends lost 2 bases and 8 bases, in that order; junction bases with no gene match: 8. The CDR3, as DNA: TGCGCCAGCAGCCAACCCCCCGACAGGGCGGGCTACACCTTC. As protein: CASSQPPDRAGYTF.

This clone was seen only a few times. The chain has TRBV29-1 and TRBJ1-1, with a tentative D call TRBD1 (5 bases). Germline V gene sequence: CDR1 SQVTM, CDR2 ANQGSEA. V shed 7 bases and J shed 3 bases, with 18 bases lying between them. The CDR3 totals 14 residues. For the CDR3, the DNA is TGCAGCGCAACTAGGGGAAATAGGGACACTGAAGCTTTCTTT. This gives the protein CSATRGNRDTEAFF.

V is TRBV5-1 and J is TRBJ2-5; D gene ambiguous. Germline-derived CDR1 and CDR2 are SGHRS and YFSETQ. The germline V and J ends were trimmed by 0 bases and 4 bases, with 7 bases remaining between them. CDR3 length: 13 amino acids. CDR3 residues: CASSLATPETQYF. CDR3 DNA sequence: TGCGCCAGCAGCTTGGCCACTCCAGAGACCCAGTACTTC.

This clone was seen a handful of times. V is TRBV29-1 and J is TRBJ1-6; D not resolved. V lost 7 bases and J 6 bases, leaving 13 bases between the germline ends. This CDR3 has 13 residues. Germline assignment: CDR1 SQVTM and CDR2 ANQGSEA. CDR3 nucleotide sequence: TGCAGCGCCCAGACTGGACCTAATTCACCCCTCCACTTT. Its translation is CSAQTGPNSPLHF.

V gene TRBV5-4 combines with J gene TRBJ1-1; D gene ambiguous. Trimming stripped 1 base from V and 4 bases from J, with 8 bases between. CDR1 and CDR2 from the germline V gene are SGHNT and YYREEE (reference sequence). The length of the CDR3 is 13 residues. The CDR3 nucleotides read TGTGCCAGCAGCTTGCACGATCTCACTGAAGCTTTCTTT. It translates to CASSLHDLTEAFF.

The rearrangement links TRBV7-3 to TRBJ2-5; 10 nucleotides align to TRBD1. Germline V gives CDR1 SGHTA, CDR2 FQGTGA. J was trimmed by 4 bases and V by 4 bases; bases with no gene match: 6. The CDR3 loop spans 15 amino acids. The CDR3 DNA reads TGTGCCAGCAGCTCGGGACAGGGGTGGGGAGAGACCCAGTACTTC. Translation gives CASSSGQGWGETQYF.

The chain couples TRBV18 to TRBJ2-5; D is unresolved. Germline V gene lookup returns CDR1 KGHSH and CDR2 LQKENI. CDR3 length: 13 amino acids. Trimming cost V 2 bases and J 2 bases, with 6 bases left between them. The CDR3 is CASSPGPQETQYF. CDR3 nucleotides: TGTGCCAGCTCACCAGGACCTCAAGAGACCCAGTACTTC.

The V gene is TRBV29-1, the J gene TRBJ2-7; TRBD2 matches at 11 bases. The CDR3 totals 14 residues. Germline loops: CDR1 SQVTM, CDR2 ANQGSEA. Unmatched junction bases numbered 2, after V lost 1 base and J lost 3 bases. The CDR3 loop is CSVEAGTSGYEQYF. The DNA of the CDR3 is TGCAGCGTTGAAGCCGGGACTAGCGGCTACGAGCAGTACTTC.